This TCR beta chain was profiled in a study of T cell responses to AZD1222 COVID-19 vaccine. Study-level background: Pooled samples include second doses given at about 4 or 12 weeks. Notes on the study in general: Possibly, clonal diversity was underestimated; donors were largely white British and included more females. Spike-specific TCR breadth and depth were elevated following two AZD1222 doses. Repertoires were collected only later (after the peak T cell response had occurred).

Clones were read by immunoSEQ multiplex PCR, and TCRdb kept only the in-frame ones, dropping some. The sample includes about 150,000 clones, around 88% of them seen just once. Regarding this clone: The antigen remains unidentified.

Trimming left V 3 bases short and J 4 bases short, with 9 bases between. CDR3 length equals 13 residues. J is TRBJ1-2 and V is TRBV12-3 or TRBV12-4; D possibly corresponds to TRBD1 (5 bases). The clonotype originates from an adult in good health. This material consisted of peripheral blood, taken on day 0 of AZD1222 vaccination. The CDR3 DNA reads as TGTGCCAGCAGTTTGTCAGGGAGCTATGGCTACACCTTC. Translating gives CASSLSGSYGYTF.